The 9 T cell receptor beta chains listed next were all sequenced from one sample in a study of cytomegalovirus exposure and HLA in healthy donors. Use of 60 Vbeta and 13 Jbeta primers characterized the PCR. Clones were read by immunoSEQ multiplex PCR, and TCRdb kept only the in-frame ones, dropping some. The repertoire holds 55,000 to 85,000 clones, with about 61% as singletons. Input material: PBMCs. The receptors were sampled from a woman aged 45-60 years in good health and CMV-seronegative.

The rearrangement joins TRBV5-4 to TRBJ2-7, with TRBD2 as a possible D gene (6 bases). Germline lookup yields CDR1 SGHNT and CDR2 YYREEE (reference sequence). This CDR3 is 15 amino acids long. Trimming took off 0 bases at V and 2 bases at J, with 12 bases between the two ends. The CDR3 DNA reads TGTGCCAGCAGCTTGGCCGGGTCGGGAGCCTACGAGCAGTACTTC. This codes for CASSLAGSGAYEQYF.

In its sample, this clone was seen once. For the CDR3, the DNA is TGCAGCGTTGAAGATCCCACTGGGCTTGACAATGAGCAGTTCTTC. This codes for CSVEDPTGLDNEQFF. The chain is built from TRBV29-1 and TRBJ2-1; D unclear. The V and J ends lost 0 bases and 5 bases respectively, with 14 bases between them. Germline loops: CDR1 SQVTM, CDR2 ANQGSEA. The CDR3 is 15 amino acids.

The chain joins TRBV4-3 to TRBJ1-1; maybe TRBD1 (5 bases). The CDR3 totals 13 residues. Trimming removed 5 bases at V and 1 base at J, with 8 bases between. Germline CDR1 and CDR2: LGHNA and YSLEER. CDR3 nucleotides: TGCGCCAGCAGCGGGACTCAGAACACTGAAGCTTTCTTT. Translation: CASSGTQNTEAFF.

This clone showed up just a few times. The rearrangement uses TRBV6-6 and TRBJ1-2; D is unclear. The CDR3 is made up of 13 amino acids. In germline, CDR1 is MNHNY, CDR2 SVGAGI (reference sequence). V lost 7 bases and J lost 8, with 17 bases in between. CDR3 loop: CASTYADTRGYTF. CDR3 DNA: TGTGCCAGCACCTACGCCGACACCCGAGGCTACACCTTC.

This clone was seen more than once but under ten times. The gene calls are TRBV2 and TRBJ2-5; D is perhaps TRBD2 (5 bases). The CDR3 runs to 12 residues. Germline V gene sequence: CDR1 SNHLY, CDR2 FYNNEI. V was shortened by 8 bases and J by 5 bases, with 12 bases between the two germline ends. CDR3 sequence reads: CASGELQETQYF. In DNA, the CDR3 is TGTGCCAGCGGGGAGCTTCAGGAGACCCAGTACTTC.

For the CDR3, the DNA is TGTGCCAGCAGCCCCGGCGGGACAGGGGAAGATACGCAGTATTTT. This codes for CASSPGGTGEDTQYF. The chain couples TRBV5-4 to TRBJ2-3; TRBD1 matches at 10 bases. V trimming: 4 bases; J trimming: 5 bases; junction bases outside the gene matches: 7. Germline-derived CDR1 and CDR2 are SGHNT and YYREEE (reference sequence). CDR3 length: 15 amino acids.

This clone was recorded a few times. The CDR3 loop is CASSLGTRLDTQYF. In DNA form, the CDR3 reads TGCGCCAGCAGCTTGGGGACTAGGCTGGATACGCAGTATTTT. This chain uses TRBV5-1 with TRBJ2-3, with 7 bases matching TRBD2. With 0 bases clipped from V and 6 bases from J, the junction kept 4 bases outside the gene matches. Looked up from germline, CDR1 is SGHRS and CDR2 is YFSETQ. The CDR3 sequence is 14 residues long.

The chain carries TRBV5-1 and TRBJ2-3; 9 bases match TRBD2. There are 16 residues in the CDR3. Losses at the gene ends were 1 base for V and 5 bases for J; bases not matched to a gene: 8. Germline V CDR1 and CDR2: SGHRS, YFSETQ. CDR3 sequence: CASSLSSGGEVDTQYF. The CDR3 region has the DNA TGCGCCAGCAGCTTGAGTAGCGGGGGCGAGGTAGATACGCAGTATTTT.

The table lists this clone with a few counts. The chain recombines TRBV5-1 with TRBJ2-5; the D gene is possibly TRBD2 (5 bases). The CDR3 contains 13 residues. The V end lost 0 bases, the J end lost 3 bases, and 6 bases lay between the germline ends. Germline CDR1 and CDR2: SGHRS and YFSETQ. In DNA form, the CDR3 reads TGCGCCAGCAGCTTGGAGGAGGAAGAGACCCAGTACTTC. The encoded protein is CASSLEEEETQYF.